This TCR beta chain was identified in a study of cytomegalovirus exposure and HLA in healthy donors. Study observations and caveats: Overall, approximately 150 TCR beta chains were annotated as cytomegalovirus-associated. CMV antigen specificity was confirmed in vitro for three CMV-associated chains. Later, an analysis found that TCR clusters from the first cohort tended to co-occur in the 90 to 150 validation repertoires.

Regarding this clone: Antigen specificity is unknown.

The CDR3 has 13 amino acids. J was trimmed by 8 bases and V by 5 bases; bases with no gene match: 6. The germline V gene encodes CDR1 MDHEN and CDR2 SYDVKM. Produced via immunoSEQ multiplex PCR; TCRdb's table is partial and in-frame only. Among 130,000 to 150,000 clones listed, approximately 88% were seen once. The donors were part of the roughly 110-subject validation cohort, which stood apart from the roughly 680-subject first cohort. The chain links TRBV28 to TRBJ1-2; 9 bases agree with TRBD1. This clonotype was sampled from a woman between 18 and 30 years old in good health and CMV-seropositive. The source material was PBMCs. CDR3 region: CASSPDRGMGYTF. CDR3 sequence (DNA): TGTGCCAGCAGTCCGGACAGGGGAATGGGCTACACCTTC.